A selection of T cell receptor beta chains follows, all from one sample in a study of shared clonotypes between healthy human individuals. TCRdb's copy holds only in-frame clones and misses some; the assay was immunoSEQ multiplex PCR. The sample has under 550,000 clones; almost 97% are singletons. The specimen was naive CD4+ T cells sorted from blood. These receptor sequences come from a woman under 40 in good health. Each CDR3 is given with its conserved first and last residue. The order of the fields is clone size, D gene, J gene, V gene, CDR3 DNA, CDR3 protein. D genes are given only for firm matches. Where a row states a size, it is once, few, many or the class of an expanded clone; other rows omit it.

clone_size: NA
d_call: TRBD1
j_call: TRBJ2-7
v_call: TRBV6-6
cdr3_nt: TGTGCCAGCAGCCTCGGGACAGGGTCCCACGAGCAGTACTTC
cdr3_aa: CASSLGTGSHEQYF

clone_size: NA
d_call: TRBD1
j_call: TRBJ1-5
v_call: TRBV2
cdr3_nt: TGTGCCAGCAGTGTTTATAACAGGGGTGGGAATCAGCCCCAGCATTTT
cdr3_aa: CASSVYNRGGNQPQHF

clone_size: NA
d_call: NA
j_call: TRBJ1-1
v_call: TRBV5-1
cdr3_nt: TGCGCCAGCAGCTTGGGCGGGATGAACACTGAAGCTTTCTTT
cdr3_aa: CASSLGGMNTEAFF

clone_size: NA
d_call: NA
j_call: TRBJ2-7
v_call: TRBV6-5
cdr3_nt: TGTGCCAGCAGCCCGGGGGGCAGGGAGTACGAGCAGTACTTC
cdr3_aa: CASSPGGREYEQYF

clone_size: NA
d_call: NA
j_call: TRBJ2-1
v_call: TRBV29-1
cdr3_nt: TGCAGCGTTGAAAGGCTACTCAATGAGCAGTTCTTC
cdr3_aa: CSVERLLNEQFF

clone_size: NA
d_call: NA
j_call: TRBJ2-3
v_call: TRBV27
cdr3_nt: TGTGCCAGCAGTTCCCCATCGGCTGCGGGTAACACAGATACGCAGTATTTT
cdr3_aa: CASSSPSAAGNTDTQYF

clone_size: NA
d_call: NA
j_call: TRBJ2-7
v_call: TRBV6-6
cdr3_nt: TGTGCCAGCAGTGGGAGGACGCGGGACGAGCAGTACTTC
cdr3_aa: CASSGRTRDEQYF

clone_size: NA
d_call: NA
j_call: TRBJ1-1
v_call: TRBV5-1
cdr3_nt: TGCGCCTGGCTGGGGTTATCGGAAGCTTTCTTT
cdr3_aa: CAWLGLSEAFF

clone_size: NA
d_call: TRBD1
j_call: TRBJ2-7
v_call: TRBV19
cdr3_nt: TGTGCCAGTAGTATAGGGGACAGGGACCTCTACGAGCAGTACTTC
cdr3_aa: CASSIGDRDLYEQYF

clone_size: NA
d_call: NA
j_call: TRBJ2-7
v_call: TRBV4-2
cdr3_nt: TGTGCCAGCAGCCAAGCCGCGGGGAACTCCTACGAGCAGTACTTC
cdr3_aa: CASSQAAGNSYEQYF

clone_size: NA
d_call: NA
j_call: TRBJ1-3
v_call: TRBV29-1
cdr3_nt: TGCAGCGGCCGAACAGGAACTGGAAACACCATATATTTT
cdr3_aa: CSGRTGTGNTIYF

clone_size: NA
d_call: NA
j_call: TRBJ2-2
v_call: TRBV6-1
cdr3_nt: TGTGCCAGCAGTGGGGTCCTTTCGGGGGAGCTGTTTTTT
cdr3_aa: CASSGVLSGELFF

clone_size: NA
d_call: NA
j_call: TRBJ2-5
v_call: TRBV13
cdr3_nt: TGTGCCAGCAGCCCACCACCCGCGGGGAGGATGGAGACCCAGTACTTC
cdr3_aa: CASSPPPAGRMETQYF

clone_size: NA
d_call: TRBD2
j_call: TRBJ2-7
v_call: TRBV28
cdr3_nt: TGTGCCAGCACCGGGACTAGCGGGAGTCTGGCCTACGAGCAGTACTTC
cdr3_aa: CASTGTSGSLAYEQYF

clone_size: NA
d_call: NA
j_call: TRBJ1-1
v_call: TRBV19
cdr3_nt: TGTGCCAGTAGTAGACGGGAGGGTACTGAAGCTTTCTTT
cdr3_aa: CASSRREGTEAFF

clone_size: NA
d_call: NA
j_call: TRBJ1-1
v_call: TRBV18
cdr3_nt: TGTGCCAGCCACATACACAGACACTCAGAAACTGAAGCTTTCTTT
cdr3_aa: CASHIHRHSETEAFF

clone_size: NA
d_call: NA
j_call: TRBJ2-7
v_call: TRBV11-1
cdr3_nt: TGTGCCAGCAGCTTATCCGGGGTGGGGTACGAGCAGTACTTC
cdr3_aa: CASSLSGVGYEQYF

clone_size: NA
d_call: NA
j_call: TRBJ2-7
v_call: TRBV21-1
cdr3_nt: TGTGCCAGCCGGCGAGGTGACCAGCCCAAGCCCTACGAGCAGTACTTC
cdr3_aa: CASRRGDQPKPYEQYF

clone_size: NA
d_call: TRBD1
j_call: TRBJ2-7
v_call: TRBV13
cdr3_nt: TGTGCCAGCAGCCGCGACAGGGGGTACGAGCAGTACTTC
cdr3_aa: CASSRDRGYEQYF

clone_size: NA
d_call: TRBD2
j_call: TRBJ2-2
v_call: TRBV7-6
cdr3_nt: TGTGCCAGCAGCCCGCAAAACCCTAGCGGGAGGTACACCGGGGAGCTGTTTTTT
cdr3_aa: CASSPQNPSGRYTGELFF

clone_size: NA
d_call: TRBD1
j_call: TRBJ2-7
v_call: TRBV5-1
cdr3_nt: TGCGCCAGCAGGACAGGGGGCTCTTACGAGCAGTACTTC
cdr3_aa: CASRTGGSYEQYF

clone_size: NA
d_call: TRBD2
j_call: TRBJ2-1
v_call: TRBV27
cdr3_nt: TGTGCCAGCACTTTAAGGGGGACTAGCGGGAGTTACAATGAGCAGTTCTTC
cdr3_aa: CASTLRGTSGSYNEQFF

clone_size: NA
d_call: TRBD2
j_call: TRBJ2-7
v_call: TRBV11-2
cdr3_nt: TGTGCCAGCAGCTTAGGTATGGGGACTAGCGCCGAGCAGTACTTC
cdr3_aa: CASSLGMGTSAEQYF

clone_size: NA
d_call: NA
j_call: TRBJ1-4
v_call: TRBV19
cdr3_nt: TGTGCCAGTAGTAGGGCAGCTGCAACTAATGAAAAACTGTTTTTT
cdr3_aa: CASSRAAATNEKLFF

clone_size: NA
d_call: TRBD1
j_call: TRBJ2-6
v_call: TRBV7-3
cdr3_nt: TGTGCCAGCAGCTTCGCGGGACAGGGGATCGGGGCCAACGTCCTGACTTTC
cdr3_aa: CASSFAGQGIGANVLTF

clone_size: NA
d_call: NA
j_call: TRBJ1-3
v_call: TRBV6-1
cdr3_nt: TGTGCCAGCGAACCTTCTGGAAACACCATATATTTT
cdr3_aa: CASEPSGNTIYF

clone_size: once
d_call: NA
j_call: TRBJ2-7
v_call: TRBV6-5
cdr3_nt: TGTGCCAGCAGTTACTCTGGCAGGAGATTCTACGAGCAGTACTTC
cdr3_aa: CASSYSGRRFYEQYF

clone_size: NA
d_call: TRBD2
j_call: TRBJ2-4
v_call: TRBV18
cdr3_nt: TGTGCCAGCTCACCCCCGGGGAGGGGAGGGAACATTCAGTACTTC
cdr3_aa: CASSPPGRGGNIQYF

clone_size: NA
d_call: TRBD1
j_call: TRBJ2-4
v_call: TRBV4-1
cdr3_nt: TGCGCCAGCAGCCCCGGACAGGCCACCATAGCCAAAAACATTCAGTACTTC
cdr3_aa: CASSPGQATIAKNIQYF

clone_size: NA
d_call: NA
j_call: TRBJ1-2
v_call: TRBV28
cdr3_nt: TGTGCCAGCAGTTTATACGGGTCCGGGGGCCGGGGCTACACCTTC
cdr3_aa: CASSLYGSGGRGYTF

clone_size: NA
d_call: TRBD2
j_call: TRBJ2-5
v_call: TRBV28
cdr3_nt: TGTGCCAGCATCGGCACTAGCGGGAGGGCTCGGACCCAGTACTTC
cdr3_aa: CASIGTSGRARTQYF

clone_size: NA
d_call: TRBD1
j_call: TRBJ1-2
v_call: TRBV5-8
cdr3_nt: TGTGCCAGCAGCTTTGACAGGGGGGCGTATGGCTACACCTTC
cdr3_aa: CASSFDRGAYGYTF

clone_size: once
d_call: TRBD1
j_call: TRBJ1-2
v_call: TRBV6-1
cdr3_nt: TGTGCCAGCAGTAGCCCAGGGGGCGCAGACTATGGCTACACCTTC
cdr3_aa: CASSSPGGADYGYTF

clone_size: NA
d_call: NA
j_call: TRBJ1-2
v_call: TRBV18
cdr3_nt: TGTGCCAGCTCACCCGGGACGGAAACTAACTATGGCTACACCTTC
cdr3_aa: CASSPGTETNYGYTF

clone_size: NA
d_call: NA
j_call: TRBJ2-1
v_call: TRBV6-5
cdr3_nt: TGTGCCAGCAGTTACACCGCGGCTACGGCCTACAATGAGCAGTTCTTC
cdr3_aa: CASSYTAATAYNEQFF

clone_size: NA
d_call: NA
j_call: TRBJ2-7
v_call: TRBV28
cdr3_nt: TGTGCCAGCTGGGGGGATTTGGGCAAGGAGCAGTACTTC
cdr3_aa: CASWGDLGKEQYF

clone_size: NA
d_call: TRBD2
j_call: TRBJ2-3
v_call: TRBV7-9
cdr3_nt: TGTGCCAGCAGACGGACTAGCGATAGCACAGATACGCAGTATTTT
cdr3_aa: CASRRTSDSTDTQYF

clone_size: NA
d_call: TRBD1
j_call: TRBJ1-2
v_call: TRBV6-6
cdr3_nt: TGTGCCAGCAGGCCGAACAGGGGGTTCGGCTATGGCTACACCTTC
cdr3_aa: CASRPNRGFGYGYTF

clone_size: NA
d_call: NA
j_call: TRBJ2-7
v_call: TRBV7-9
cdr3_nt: TGTGCCAGCAGCTTAGACGAGTCGGCAGGGCCTCTCGAGCAGTACTTC
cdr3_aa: CASSLDESAGPLEQYF

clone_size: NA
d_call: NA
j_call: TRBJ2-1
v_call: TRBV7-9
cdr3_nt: TGTGCCAGCAGCTTTCAGGGGCGGTATATCTCCTACAATGAGCAGTTCTTC
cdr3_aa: CASSFQGRYISYNEQFF

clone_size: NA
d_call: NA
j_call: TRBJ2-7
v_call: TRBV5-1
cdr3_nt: TGCGCCAGCAGGTCCGGGGTCGCCTCCTACGAGCAGTACTTC
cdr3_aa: CASRSGVASYEQYF

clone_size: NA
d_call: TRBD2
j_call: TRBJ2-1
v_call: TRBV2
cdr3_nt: TGTGCCACCTCCGGGACTAGCTCCTACAATGAGCAGTTCTTC
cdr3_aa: CATSGTSSYNEQFF

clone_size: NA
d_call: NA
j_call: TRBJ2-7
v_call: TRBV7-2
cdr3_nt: TGTGCCAGCAGCCTGAGTGGTAGCGTTTGGGGCTACGAGCAGTACTTC
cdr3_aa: CASSLSGSVWGYEQYF